This TCR beta chain derives from a study of T cells after yellow fever vaccination. This clonotype came up a few times. TCRdb fed the 5' RACE reads into MiXCR, producing one record per CDR3 protein. The sample comprises hundreds of thousands of distinct CDR3 sequences, around 4% of which are singletons, and 23% rests with the top ten. The length of the CDR3 is 14 residues. CDR1 SGHNT and CDR2 YYREEE come from the germline V gene (reference sequence). V was shortened by 6 bases and J by 8 bases, with 20 bases between the two germline ends. The sequencing here drew on PBMCs, taken on the day of the yellow fever booster vaccination. This receptor was obtained from a man between 18 and 35 years old who received the YFV17D yellow fever vaccine. The rearrangement links TRBV5-4 to TRBJ1-2; a weak D match, TRBD1 (6 bases). The CDR3 DNA sequence: TGTGCCAGCACCAATAGGGGGGGCGGACGAGGCTACACCTTC. This sequence encodes CASTNRGGGRGYTF.